These 25 T cell receptor beta chains share one sample of origin, sequenced in a study of blood T cell repertoires in COVID-19. Here immunoSEQ multiplex PCR was the method, and the copy in TCRdb shows in-frame clones only, minus some. Seen here are roughly 200,000 clones, 80% to 95% observed once, and the top ten hold around 0.53%. The sequenced material came from peripheral blood. The receptors stem from a man aged 45-60 years with acute or convalescent COVID-19.

A single count supports this clone. The chain recombines TRBV19 with TRBJ2-2; 9 bases match TRBD2. J gave up 3 bases and V 5 bases, and 10 bases lay outside the gene matches. Looked up from germline, CDR1 is LNHDA and CDR2 is SQIVND (reference sequence). The CDR3 extends over 17 amino acids. The CDR3 is CASSWTGGRADTGELFF. The CDR3 DNA follows: TGTGCCAGTAGTTGGACGGGCGGGAGGGCCGACACCGGGGAGCTGTTTTTT.

This clone was recorded a few times. The V and J genes are TRBV9 and TRBJ2-1; 11 bases map to TRBD2. V lost 2 bases and J lost 3; bases outside the gene matches: 4. Germline assignment: CDR1 SGDLS and CDR2 YYNGEE. CDR3 size: 16 residues. Written as DNA, the CDR3 is TGTGCCAGCAGCGTTGAGGGGACTAGCGGCTACAATGAGCAGTTCTTC. Translated: CASSVEGTSGYNEQFF.

The chain joins TRBV19 to TRBJ1-5, with D unclear. Between the trimmed V and J ends, which lost 5 bases and 2 bases, there was a span of 22 bases. The CDR3 length is 18 residues. The germline CDR1 and CDR2 sequences are LNHDA and SQIVND (reference sequence). CDR3 amino acids: CASSSRSWGGYGNQPQHF. The CDR3 region has the DNA TGTGCCAGTAGTTCCCGCAGTTGGGGAGGGTACGGCAATCAGCCCCAGCATTTT.

This chain connects TRBV30 to TRBJ2-3, with D possibly matching TRBD2 (6 bases). This CDR3 comprises 14 residues. Germline CDR1 GTSNPN, CDR2 SVGIG (reference sequence). Trimming removed 2 bases from V and 2 bases from J, with 11 bases in between. This CDR3 is CAWSFGGNTDTQYF. CDR3 nucleotides: TGTGCCTGGAGTTTTGGGGGGAACACAGATACGCAGTATTTT. Full variable domain (rest looked up from reference TRBV30 and TRBJ2-3): SQTIHQWPATLVQPVGSPLSLECTVEGTSNPNLYWYRQAAGRGLQLLFYSVGIGQISSEVPQNLSASRPQDRQFILSSKKLLLSDSGFYLCAWSFGGNTDTQYFGPGTRLTVL.

The genes are TRBV7-8 and TRBJ1-1, with 7 bases that match TRBD1. J lost 3 bases, V lost 6 bases, and 7 bases had no gene match. The length of the CDR3 is 14 residues. From germline, CDR1 is SGHVS and CDR2 FQNEAQ. Here the CDR3 DNA reads TGTGCCAGCAGAAGGAACACAGGGGACACTGAAGCTTTCTTT. Translated: CASRRNTGDTEAFF.

The CDR3 loop is CASSQDWIARTEAFF. As DNA, the CDR3 is TGTGCCAGCAGCCAAGATTGGATAGCAAGGACTGAAGCTTTCTTT. This chain uses TRBV14 with TRBJ1-1, with unresolved D. The CDR3 has 15 amino acids. The V end lost 0 bases, the J end lost 5 bases, and 13 bases lay between the germline ends. Germline V gene data show CDR1 as SGHDN and CDR2 as FVKESK.

The chain has TRBV27 and TRBJ1-1; D call uncertain. The CDR3 is 14 residues long. V lost 1 base and J lost 1, with 7 bases in between. CDR1 and CDR2 (germline): MNHEY, SMNVEV (reference sequence). The CDR3 is CASSLLTGNTEAFF. CDR3 nucleotides: TGTGCCAGCAGTTTATTGACGGGGAACACTGAAGCTTTCTTT.

The V gene is TRBV27, the J gene TRBJ1-5, with D tentatively TRBD1 (5 bases). The CDR3 runs to 14 residues. V lost 6 bases to trimming and J lost 1 base, with 10 bases between them. CDR1 MNHEY and CDR2 SMNVEV come from the germline V gene (reference sequence). CDR3 sequence (DNA): TGTGCCAGCAGCCGAGCAGGGAGCAATCAGCCCCAGCATTTT. Translation: CASSRAGSNQPQHF.

The CDR3, as DNA: TGTGCCAGCAGGCTAAGACAGGTCGGCACTGAAGCTTTCTTT. Encoded protein: CASRLRQVGTEAFF. The chain joins TRBV6-6 to TRBJ1-1, with D possibly matching TRBD1 (6 bases). Germline CDR1 is MNHNY and CDR2 is SVGAGI (reference sequence). With 6 bases removed from V and 4 bases from J, the gap between germline ends came to 15 bases. This CDR3 has 14 residues.

Only one count was recorded for this clone. V gene TRBV10-2 combines with J gene TRBJ2-1; no reliable D call. The V gene's germline CDR1 is WSHSY and CDR2 SAAADI. The CDR3 has 14 residues. V lost 7 bases, J lost 0 bases, and 10 bases lay in between. The CDR3 loop is CASMEPSSYNEQFF. The CDR3 DNA is TGCGCCAGCATGGAACCTAGCTCCTACAATGAGCAGTTCTTC.

V is TRBV10-2 and J is TRBJ2-5; 7 bases are a match to TRBD2. The germline V gene encodes CDR1 WSHSY and CDR2 SAAADI. The CDR3 has 13 residues. V dropped 2 bases and J dropped 7; count of bases not matched to a gene: 4. Written as DNA, the CDR3 is TGCGCCAGCAGTGAGACTAGCGTTGGGACCCAGTACTTC. Residues: CASSETSVGTQYF.

Written as DNA, the CDR3 is TGTGCCTGGGCCCATCTGGGGGCGCGGAACGGGGAGCTGTTTTTT. Translated, it gives CAWAHLGARNGELFF. This chain joins TRBV30 and TRBJ2-2, with D possibly TRBD1 on 6 matching bases. V lost 5 bases and J 7 bases, leaving 20 bases between the germline ends. The germline V gene encodes CDR1 GTSNPN and CDR2 SVGIG (reference sequence). The CDR3 is 15 residues long.

The chain links TRBV6-1 to TRBJ2-3; TRBD2 agrees at 11 bases. CDR3 size: 18 residues. Germline lookup yields CDR1 MNHNS and CDR2 SASEGT. Trimming at V came to 1 base and at J to 1 base, leaving 7 bases not matched to a gene. The CDR3 coding sequence is TGTGCCAGCAGTGAAGGGGCTAGCGGGGGGCTTGGCACAGATACGCAGTATTTT. Its translation: CASSEGASGGLGTDTQYF.

The J gene is TRBJ2-1, the V gene TRBV21-1; the table gives TRBD2 as D, unverified against the DNA. TRBV21-1 is a pseudogene segment. The CDR3 sequence is 18 residues long. The chain's CDR3 is CASTMFASRPTFYNEQFF. The CDR3 DNA is TGTGCCAGCACGATGTTCGCGTCGAGGCCCACCTTTTACAATGAGCAGTTCTTC.

V is TRBV5-6 and J is TRBJ1-2, with 7 bases aligning to TRBD1. Losses at the gene ends were 5 bases for V and 1 base for J; bases not matched to a gene: 8. CDR3 size: 15 residues. Germline V CDR1 and CDR2: SGHDT, YYEEEE. CDR3 nucleotides: TGTGCCAGCAGGACAGGGAGGAGGGTTAACTATGGCTACACCTTC. Translation gives CASRTGRRVNYGYTF.

V gene TRBV18 combines with J gene TRBJ1-5; D call uncertain. The CDR3 runs 15 residues. V was pared by 6 bases and J by 0 bases, with 12 bases between. Per germline, CDR1 KGHSH and CDR2 LQKENI. Written as DNA, the CDR3 is TGTGCCAGCTCCCCTAGTCCAGATAGCAATCAGCCCCAGCATTTT. Protein sequence: CASSPSPDSNQPQHF.

The V call is TRBV29-1, the J call TRBJ2-1; perhaps TRBD2 as D (6 bases). Germline V lookup: CDR1 SQVTM, CDR2 ANQGSEA. CDR3 length: 15 amino acids. V lost 4 bases and J lost 8, with 21 bases in between. CDR3: CSVVLAFSVTDEQFF. DNA of the CDR3: TGCAGCGTTGTGCTAGCGTTCTCAGTTACGGATGAGCAGTTCTTC.

The chain uses TRBV28 and TRBJ1-1; D is ambiguous. The CDR3 length is 13 residues. V dropped 5 bases and J dropped 4 bases, with 11 bases sitting between them. Germline V gene lookup returns CDR1 MDHEN and CDR2 SYDVKM. CDR3 sequence reads: CASSSITGTEAFF. In DNA form, the CDR3 reads TGTGCCAGCAGTAGTATTACGGGCACTGAAGCTTTCTTT.

The rearrangement links TRBV4-2 to TRBJ1-3; D remains ambiguous. There are 15 residues in the CDR3. Germline V gene lookup returns CDR1 LGHNA and CDR2 YNFKEQ. V was clipped by 3 bases and J by 0 bases, with 9 bases between them. CDR3 amino acids: CASSQSGNSGNTIYF. DNA for the CDR3: TGTGCCAGCAGCCAGTCGGGTAACTCTGGAAACACCATATATTTT.

The rearrangement links TRBV5-1 to TRBJ2-7; TRBD1 might be the D (6 bases). The germline V gene encodes CDR1 SGHRS and CDR2 YFSETQ. The germline V and J ends were trimmed by 4 bases and 1 base, with 18 bases remaining between them. This CDR3 comprises 16 residues. CDR3 sequence (DNA): TGCGCCAGCAGCGGTCCGGGACAAGGTCAATCCTACGAGCAGTACTTC. It specifies CASSGPGQGQSYEQYF.

The V call is TRBV27, the J call TRBJ1-6, with TRBD1 matching over 7 bases. Losses at the gene ends were 7 bases for V and 0 bases for J; bases not matched to a gene: 9. CDR3 length: 17 residues. CDR1 MNHEY and CDR2 SMNVEV come from the germline V gene (reference sequence). The CDR3 region is CASTSRGPSSYNSPLHF. The CDR3 bases are TGTGCCAGCACCAGTAGGGGGCCGAGCTCCTATAATTCACCCCTCCACTTT.

The chain has TRBV7-2 and TRBJ2-6; TRBD2 might be the D (5 bases). The CDR3 consists of 15 residues. Trimming removed 4 bases from V and 1 base from J, with 8 bases in between. In germline, CDR1 is SGHTA, CDR2 FQGNSA. CDR3 residues: CASSSSGSGANVLTF. In nucleotides, the CDR3 is TGTGCCAGCAGCTCCTCGGGGTCTGGGGCCAACGTCCTGACTTTC.

The chain joins TRBV12-3 or TRBV12-4 to TRBJ1-5; tentative D call: TRBD1 (6 bases). Between the trimmed V and J ends, which lost 5 bases and 5 bases, there was a span of 10 bases. The CDR3 sequence is 13 residues long. CDR3 residues: CASSRTEHQPQHF. Written as DNA, the CDR3 is TGTGCCAGCAGTCGGACAGAACATCAGCCCCAGCATTTT.

This clone was seen a few times. This chain uses TRBV9 with TRBJ2-1, with 12 bases lining up with TRBD2. The CDR3 spans 15 residues. Trimming removed 1 base from V and 8 bases from J; junction bases left unmatched: 4. The V gene's germline CDR1 is SGDLS and CDR2 YYNGEE. CDR3 region: CASSVSTSGSDEQFF. The CDR3 region has the DNA TGTGCCAGCAGCGTATCGACTAGCGGGAGCGATGAGCAGTTCTTC.

The chain uses TRBV3-1 (or the pseudogene TRBV3-2) and TRBJ2-1, with no clear D. Germline V gene lookup returns CDR1 LGHDT and CDR2 YNNKEL (reference sequence). V lost 1 base, J lost 1 base, and 11 bases lay in between. The CDR3 has 16 amino acids. The DNA of the CDR3 is TGTGCCAGCAGCCAAGGGCCGGTGCGGTCCTACAATGAGCAGTTCTTC. It encodes CASSQGPVRSYNEQFF.